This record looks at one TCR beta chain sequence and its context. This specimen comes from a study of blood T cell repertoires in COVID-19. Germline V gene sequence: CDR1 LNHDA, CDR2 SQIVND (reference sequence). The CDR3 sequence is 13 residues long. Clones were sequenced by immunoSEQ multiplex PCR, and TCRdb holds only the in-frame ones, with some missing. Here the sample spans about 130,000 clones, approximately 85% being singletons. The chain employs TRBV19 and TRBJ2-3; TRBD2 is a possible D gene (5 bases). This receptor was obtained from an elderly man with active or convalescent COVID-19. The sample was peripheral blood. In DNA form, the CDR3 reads TGTGCTACCGGGGTAGGACCTAGTTATACGCAGTATTTT. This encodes CATGVGPSYTQYF.